This T cell receptor beta chain was identified during a study of blood T cell repertoires in COVID-19. Study as a whole: From the United States, Italy and Spain came samples of acute and convalescent COVID-19.

This clone was recorded once. Profiled with immunoSEQ multiplex PCR; TCRdb holds only in-frame clones, not every one. This sample has 100,000 or so clones, with 81% found just once. Germline CDR1 reads SGHDT; CDR2 reads YYEEEE. V lost 0 bases, J lost 7 bases, and 7 bases stayed unmatched. The CDR3 runs 15 residues. The specimen was peripheral blood. The chain links TRBV5-6 to TRBJ1-5; TRBD1 agrees at 7 bases. The source is a human donor in a cohort sampled during active COVID-19. CDR3 coding DNA: TGTGCCAGCAGCTTGGGCTGGGCAGGGGGGCAGCCCCAGCATTTT. Its translation: CASSLGWAGGQPQHF.